A single T cell receptor beta chain is shown here with its context. Antigen: not known. The repertoire was sequenced with immunoSEQ multiplex PCR; TCRdb's copy has only in-frame clones and lacks some. The sample has under 55,000 clones; 70% to 80% are singletons. The sort gate was single viable CD3+CD4+CD8-CD45RO+ cells for memory CD4+ T cells. Donors' CMV status reflects serum IgG against pp150, pp28, p38, p52. This specimen comes from a study of memory CD4+ T cells and cytomegalovirus serostatus. Study-level background: Healthy Belgian adult donors included about nine CMV-positive and more than 20 CMV-negative people.

Trimming removed 5 bases at V and 10 bases at J, with 21 bases between. CDR3 length equals 15 residues. Germline assignment: CDR1 MNHEY and CDR2 SVGAGI. Study-wide points: The CMV-associated TCR signature appears largely within the CD4+ memory repertoire. Repertoires predicted CMV serostatus with median bootstrapped AUC of roughly 0.95.

Sequenced input: memory CD4+ T cells from blood. This receptor was obtained from an adult in good health and CMV-seronegative. The chain recombines TRBV6-5 with TRBJ2-1, with D possibly being TRBD1 or TRBD2 (6 bases each). The DNA for the CDR3 is TGTGCCAGCAGTAAAACAGCGGGCCCCACAGGGGAGCAGTTCTTC. Amino acid sequence: CASSKTAGPTGEQFF.